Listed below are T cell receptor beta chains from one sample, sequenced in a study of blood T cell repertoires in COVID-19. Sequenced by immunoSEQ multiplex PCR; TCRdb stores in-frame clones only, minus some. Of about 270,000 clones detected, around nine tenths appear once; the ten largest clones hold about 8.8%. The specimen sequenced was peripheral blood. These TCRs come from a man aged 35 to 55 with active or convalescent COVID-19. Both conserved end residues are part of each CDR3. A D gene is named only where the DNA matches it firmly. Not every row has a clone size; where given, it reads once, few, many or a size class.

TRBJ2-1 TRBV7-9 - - CASSPPNRVVGEQFF TGTGCCAGCAGCCCTCCGAATCGAGTTGTTGGTGAGCAGTTCTTC
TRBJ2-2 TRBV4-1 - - CASSQGHSGDTGELFF TGCGCCAGCAGCCAAGGCCACTCGGGAGACACCGGGGAGCTGTTTTTT
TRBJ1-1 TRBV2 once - CASSDPDRATEAFF TGTGCCAGCAGCGACCCGGACAGAGCCACTGAAGCTTTCTTT
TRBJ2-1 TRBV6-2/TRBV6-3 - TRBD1 CASSYSYRGRVNEQFF TGTGCCAGCAGCTATTCTTACAGGGGAAGGGTCAATGAGCAGTTCTTC
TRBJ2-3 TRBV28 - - CASSFGGIRTDTQYF TGTGCCAGCAGTTTCGGCGGGATTCGCACAGATACGCAGTATTTT
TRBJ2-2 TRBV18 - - CASSPNSNTGELFF TGTGCCAGCTCACCGAACAGTAACACCGGGGAGCTGTTTTTT
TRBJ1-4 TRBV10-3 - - CAISGGGTEKLFF TGTGCCATCAGTGGTGGGGGGACCGAAAAACTGTTTTTT
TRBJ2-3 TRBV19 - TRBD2 CASSMGGGLTDTQYF TGTGCCAGTAGTATGGGCGGGGGGCTCACAGATACGCAGTATTTT
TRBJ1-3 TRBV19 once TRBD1 CASTPAGTGTGNTIYF TGTGCCAGTACCCCAGCCGGGACAGGGACTGGAAACACCATATATTTT
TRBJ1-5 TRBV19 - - CASSLPQALRSNQPQHF TGTGCCAGTAGTCTCCCCCAGGCTCTTAGGTCCAATCAGCCCCAGCATTTT
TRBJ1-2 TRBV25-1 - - CASSEYTGLGYTF TGTGCCAGCAGTGAATATACAGGCCTGGGCTACACCTTC
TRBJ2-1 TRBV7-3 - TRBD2 CASSLQVGTSEDEQFF TGTGCCAGCAGCTTACAGGTGGGGACTAGCGAGGATGAGCAGTTCTTC
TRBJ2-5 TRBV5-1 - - CASSLSFSPLRTQYF TGCGCCAGCAGCTTGTCGTTTTCCCCCCTCCGGACCCAGTACTTC
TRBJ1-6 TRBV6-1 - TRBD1 CASSETQGRSPLHF TGTGCCAGCAGTGAAACACAGGGGAGATCACCCCTCCACTTT
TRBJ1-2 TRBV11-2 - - CASSLDPQGRYYGYTF TGTGCCAGCAGCTTAGATCCACAGGGACGTTACTATGGCTACACCTTC
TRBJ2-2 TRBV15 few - CATSATGLGGELFF TGTGCCACCAGCGCGACGGGTCTCGGCGGGGAGCTGTTTTTT
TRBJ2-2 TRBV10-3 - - CAISAGSQYGTGELFF TGTGCCATCAGTGCGGGGAGCCAGTATGGCACCGGGGAGCTGTTTTTT
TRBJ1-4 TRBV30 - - CAWAGTYGEKLFF TGTGCCTGGGCCGGGACATACGGCGAAAAACTGTTTTTT
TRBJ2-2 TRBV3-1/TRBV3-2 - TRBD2 CASNTGRGVTTGELFF TGTGCCAGCAACACTGGGAGGGGAGTCACTACCGGGGAGCTGTTTTTT
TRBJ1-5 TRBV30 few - CAWSAPPPRQKNQPQHF TGTGCCTGGAGTGCACCACCGCCCCGACAGAAGAATCAGCCCCAGCATTTT
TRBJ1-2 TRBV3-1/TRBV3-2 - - CASSLGAGGKRRYTF TGTGCCAGCAGCCTAGGGGCGGGGGGAAAGCGACGCTACACCTTC
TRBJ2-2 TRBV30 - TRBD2 CAWSGRGRAGELFF TGTGCCTGGAGTGGACGGGGGAGGGCCGGGGAGCTGTTTTTT
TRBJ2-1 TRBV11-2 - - CASSLDRSKSSYNEQFF TGTGCCAGCAGCTTAGATCGCTCTAAAAGCTCCTACAATGAGCAGTTCTTC
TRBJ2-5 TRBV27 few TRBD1 CASSSDRGLETQYF TGTGCCAGCAGTTCCGACAGGGGGCTGGAGACCCAGTACTTC
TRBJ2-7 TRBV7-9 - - CASSSEQFSYEQYF TGTGCCAGCAGCTCAGAACAGTTCTCCTACGAGCAGTACTTC
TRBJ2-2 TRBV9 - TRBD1 CASSVHLGTGVTGELFF TGTGCCAGCAGCGTTCACCTCGGGACAGGGGTCACCGGGGAGCTGTTTTTT
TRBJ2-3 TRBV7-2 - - CASSLAVHTDTQYF TGTGCCAGCAGCCTCGCAGTTCACACAGATACGCAGTATTTT
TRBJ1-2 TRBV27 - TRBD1 CASSPSSDRDGYTF TGTGCCAGCAGTCCGTCCTCGGACAGGGATGGCTACACCTTC
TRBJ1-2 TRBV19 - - CASTVGRTYGYTF TGTGCCAGTACGGTCGGTAGAACCTATGGCTACACCTTC
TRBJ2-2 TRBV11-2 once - CASSLDWNTGELFF TGTGCCAGCAGTTTGGACTGGAACACCGGGGAGCTGTTTTTT
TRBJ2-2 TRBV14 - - CASSSSPFTGELFF TGTGCCAGCAGCTCAAGCCCGTTCACCGGGGAGCTGTTTTTT
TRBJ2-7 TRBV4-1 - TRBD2 CASSQTGTRAYEQYF TGCGCCAGCAGCCAGACCGGGACTAGGGCCTACGAGCAGTACTTC
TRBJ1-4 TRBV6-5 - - CASSSGQPGNEKLFF TGTGCCAGCAGCTCCGGACAGCCAGGGAATGAAAAACTGTTTTTT
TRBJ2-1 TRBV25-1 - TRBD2 CASSEQAGDRSYNEQFF TGTGCCAGCAGTGAACAAGCGGGAGATCGCTCCTACAATGAGCAGTTCTTC
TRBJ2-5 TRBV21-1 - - CASSKAREGRAETQYF TGTGCCAGCAGCAAAGCACGGGAGGGCCGGGCAGAGACCCAGTACTTC
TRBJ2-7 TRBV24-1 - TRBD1 CATGGTGTYEQYF TGTGCCACCGGGGGGACAGGGACGTACGAGCAGTACTTC
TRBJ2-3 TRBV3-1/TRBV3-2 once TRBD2 CASSQDLWREGRGTQYF TGTGCCAGCAGCCAAGATCTTTGGCGGGAGGGCCGAGGTACGCAGTATTTT
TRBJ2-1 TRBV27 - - CASSLTGSSYNEQFF TGTGCCAGCAGTTTAACGGGGAGCTCCTACAATGAGCAGTTCTTC
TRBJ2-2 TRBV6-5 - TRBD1 CASAPGTANTGELFF TGTGCCAGCGCTCCAGGGACAGCGAACACCGGGGAGCTGTTTTTT
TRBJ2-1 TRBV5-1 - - CASSLGGSSYNEQFF TGCGCCAGCAGCTTGGGTGGGAGCTCCTACAATGAGCAGTTCTTC
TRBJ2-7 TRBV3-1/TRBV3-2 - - CASSQERGRTYEQYF TGTGCCAGCAGCCAAGAACGGGGGAGGACCTACGAGCAGTACTTC
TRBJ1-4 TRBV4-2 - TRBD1 CASSQSRDRVGGKLFF TGTGCCAGCAGCCAATCACGCGACAGGGTGGGTGGAAAACTGTTTTTT
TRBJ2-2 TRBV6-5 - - CASSYSRPSVTGELFF TGTGCCAGCAGTTACTCGAGGCCTAGCGTCACCGGGGAGCTGTTTTTT
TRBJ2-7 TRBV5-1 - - CASSLALTEGSYEQYF TGCGCCAGCAGCTTGGCCCTAACCGAGGGTTCCTACGAGCAGTACTTC
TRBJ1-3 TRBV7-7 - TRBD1 CASSLPSETGGGGNTIYF TGTGCCAGCAGCCTACCCTCCGAGACAGGGGGCGGTGGAAACACCATATATTTT
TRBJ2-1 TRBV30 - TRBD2 CAWSSGTPEQFF TGTGCCTGGTCTAGCGGGACTCCGGAGCAGTTCTTC
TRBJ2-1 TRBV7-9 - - CASTYGAQDNEQFF TGTGCCAGCACCTATGGGGCCCAGGACAATGAGCAGTTCTTC
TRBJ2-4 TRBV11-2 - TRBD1 CASSLVWDRGRKNIQYF TGTGCCAGCAGCTTAGTGTGGGACAGGGGGCGAAAAAACATTCAGTACTTC